There are a few counts of the clone carrying this T cell receptor (beta chain). TCRdb re-called the 5' RACE reads through MiXCR, storing one row per CDR3 protein. The sample has some 270,000 distinct CDR3 sequences, 30% to 40% seen once; the top ten hold approximately 4%. The germline V and J ends were trimmed by 7 bases and 5 bases, with 12 bases remaining between them. CDR3 size: 13 residues. Germline V lookup: CDR1 SGHDT, CDR2 YYEEEE. The data are from a study of CD8 T cells in ankylosing spondylitis. Sequenced: blood, either unsorted or a sorted T cell fraction (not recorded which). This chain joins TRBV5-6 and TRBJ1-4; tentatively, D is TRBD1 (5 bases). The receptor was derived from a male donor with ankylosing spondylitis or in good health (not recorded which). For the CDR3, the DNA is TGTGCCAGCTCTTGGGGACGGAATGAAAAACTGTTTTTT. As protein: CASSWGRNEKLFF.